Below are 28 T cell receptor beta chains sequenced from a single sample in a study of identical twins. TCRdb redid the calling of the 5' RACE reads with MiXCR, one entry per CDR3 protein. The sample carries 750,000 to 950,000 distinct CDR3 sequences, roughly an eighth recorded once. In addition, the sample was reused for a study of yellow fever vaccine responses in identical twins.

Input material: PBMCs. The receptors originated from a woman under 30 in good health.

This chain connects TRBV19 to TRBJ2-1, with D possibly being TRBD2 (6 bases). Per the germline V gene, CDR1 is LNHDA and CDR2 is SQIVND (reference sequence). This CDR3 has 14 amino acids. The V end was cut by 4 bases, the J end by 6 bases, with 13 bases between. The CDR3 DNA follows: TGTGCCAGTAGTACACCGGGACTCACCAATGAGCAGTTCTTC. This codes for CASSTPGLTNEQFF.

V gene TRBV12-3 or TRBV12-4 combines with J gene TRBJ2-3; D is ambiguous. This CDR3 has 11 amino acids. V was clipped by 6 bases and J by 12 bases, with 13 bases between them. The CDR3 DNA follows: TGTGCCAGCAGATCACTCCGTACCCAGTATTTT. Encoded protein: CASRSLRTQYF.

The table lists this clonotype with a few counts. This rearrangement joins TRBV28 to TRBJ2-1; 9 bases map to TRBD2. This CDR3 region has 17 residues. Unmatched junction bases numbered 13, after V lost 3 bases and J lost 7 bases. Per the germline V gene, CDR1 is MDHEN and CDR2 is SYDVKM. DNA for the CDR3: TGTGCCAGCAGTTTGTCCTATAGCGGGAGATTATTTAATGAGCAGTTCTTC. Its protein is CASSLSYSGRLFNEQFF.

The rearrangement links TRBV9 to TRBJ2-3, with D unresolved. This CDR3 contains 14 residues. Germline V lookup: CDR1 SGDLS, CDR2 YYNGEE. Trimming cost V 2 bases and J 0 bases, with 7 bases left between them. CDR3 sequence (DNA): TGTGCCAGCAGCGTCGTTTCTAGCACAGATACGCAGTATTTT. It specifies CASSVVSSTDTQYF.

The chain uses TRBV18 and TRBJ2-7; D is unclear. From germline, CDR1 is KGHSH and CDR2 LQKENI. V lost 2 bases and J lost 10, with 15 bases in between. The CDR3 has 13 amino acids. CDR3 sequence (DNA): TGTGCCAGCTCACCAGAGCAGGCTACGGAACAGTACGTC. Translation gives CASSPEQATEQYV.

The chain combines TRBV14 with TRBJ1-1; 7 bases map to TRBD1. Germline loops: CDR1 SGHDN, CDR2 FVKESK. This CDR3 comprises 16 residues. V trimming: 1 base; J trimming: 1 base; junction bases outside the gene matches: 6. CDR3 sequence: CASSQVMQGGNTEAFF. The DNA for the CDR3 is TGTGCCAGCAGCCAAGTAATGCAGGGGGGGAACACTGAAGCTTTCTTT.

For the CDR3, the DNA is TGTGCCAGCAGTTACTTGGCGGGAGTTTACAATGAGCAGTTCTTC. Translated, it gives CASSYLAGVYNEQFF. This chain links TRBV6-5 with TRBJ2-1; 7 bases are shared with TRBD2. The ends lost 1 base at V and 4 bases at J; junction bases unmatched: 4. Germline lookup yields CDR1 MNHEY and CDR2 SVGAGI. The CDR3 extends over 15 amino acids.

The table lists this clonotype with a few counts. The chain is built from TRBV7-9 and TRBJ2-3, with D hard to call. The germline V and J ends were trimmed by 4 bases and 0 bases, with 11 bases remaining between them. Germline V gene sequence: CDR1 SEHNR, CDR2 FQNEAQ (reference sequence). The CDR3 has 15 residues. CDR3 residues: CASSSKLTSTDTQYF. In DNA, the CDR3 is TGTGCCAGCAGCTCGAAGCTAACTAGCACAGATACGCAGTATTTT. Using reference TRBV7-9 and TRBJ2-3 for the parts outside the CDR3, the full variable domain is DTGVSQNPRHKITKRGQNVTFRCDPISEHNRLYWYRQTLGQGPEFLTYFQNEAQLEKSRLLSDRFSAERPKGSFSTLEIQRTEQGDSAMYLCASSSKLTSTDTQYFGPGTRLTVL.

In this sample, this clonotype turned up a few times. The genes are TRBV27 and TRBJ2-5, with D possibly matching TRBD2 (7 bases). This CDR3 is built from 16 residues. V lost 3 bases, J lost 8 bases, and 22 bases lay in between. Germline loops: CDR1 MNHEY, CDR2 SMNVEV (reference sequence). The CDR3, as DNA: TGTGCCAGCAGTTTTCGGAGGGGGGGCCCTCTATTCACCCAGTACTTC. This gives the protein CASSFRRGGPLFTQYF.

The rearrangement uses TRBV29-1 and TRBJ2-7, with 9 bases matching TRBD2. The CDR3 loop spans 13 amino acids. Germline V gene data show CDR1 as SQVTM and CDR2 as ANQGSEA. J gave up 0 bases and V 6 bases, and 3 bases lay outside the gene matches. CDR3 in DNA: TGCAGCGTCCGCGGGGGGGGCTCCTACGAGCAGTACTTC. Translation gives CSVRGGGSYEQYF.

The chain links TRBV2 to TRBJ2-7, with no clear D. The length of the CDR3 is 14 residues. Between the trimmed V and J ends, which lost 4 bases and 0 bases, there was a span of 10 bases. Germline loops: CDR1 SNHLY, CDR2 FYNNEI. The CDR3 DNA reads TGTGCCAGCAGTGGTAAGCCTGCCTCCTACGAGCAGTACTTC. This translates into CASSGKPASYEQYF.

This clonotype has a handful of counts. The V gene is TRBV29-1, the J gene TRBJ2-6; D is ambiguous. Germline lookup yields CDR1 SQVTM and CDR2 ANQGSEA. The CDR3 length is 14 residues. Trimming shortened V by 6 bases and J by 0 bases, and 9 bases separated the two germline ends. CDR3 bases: TGCAGCGTATACCTAGGCTCTGGGGCCAACGTCCTGACTTTC. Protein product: CSVYLGSGANVLTF.

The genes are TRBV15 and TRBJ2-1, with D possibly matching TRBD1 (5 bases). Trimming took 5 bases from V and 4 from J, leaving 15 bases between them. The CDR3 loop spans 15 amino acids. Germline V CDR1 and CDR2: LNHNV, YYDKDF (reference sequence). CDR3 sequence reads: CATSGQGLEYNEQFF. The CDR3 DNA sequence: TGTGCCACCAGCGGTCAGGGCCTGGAATACAATGAGCAGTTCTTC.

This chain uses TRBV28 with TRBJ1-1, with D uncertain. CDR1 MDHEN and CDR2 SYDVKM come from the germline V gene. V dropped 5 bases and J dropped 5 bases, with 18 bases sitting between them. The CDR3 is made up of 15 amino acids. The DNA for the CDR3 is TGTGCCAGCAGTACTCCGTGGGGTCGGGATACTGAAGCTTTCTTT. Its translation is CASSTPWGRDTEAFF.

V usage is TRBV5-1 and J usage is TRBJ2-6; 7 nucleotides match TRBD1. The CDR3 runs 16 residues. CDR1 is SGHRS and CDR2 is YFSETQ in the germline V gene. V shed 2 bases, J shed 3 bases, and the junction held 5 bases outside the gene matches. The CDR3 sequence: CASSLRQGGGANVLTF. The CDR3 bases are TGCGCCAGCAGCTTACGACAGGGTGGTGGGGCCAACGTCCTGACTTTC.

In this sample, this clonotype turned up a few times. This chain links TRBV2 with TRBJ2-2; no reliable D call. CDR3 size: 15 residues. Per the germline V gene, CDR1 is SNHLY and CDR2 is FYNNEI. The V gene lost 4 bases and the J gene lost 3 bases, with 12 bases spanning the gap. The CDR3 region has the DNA TGTGCCAGCAGTGTTGAGAGGTCGGACACCGGGGAGCTGTTTTTT. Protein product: CASSVERSDTGELFF.

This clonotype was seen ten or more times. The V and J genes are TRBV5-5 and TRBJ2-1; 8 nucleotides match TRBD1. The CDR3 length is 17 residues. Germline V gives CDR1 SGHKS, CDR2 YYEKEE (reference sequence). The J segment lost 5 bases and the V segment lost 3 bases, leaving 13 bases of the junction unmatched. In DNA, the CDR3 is TGTGCCAGCAGCTCCATTCCGACGGGACAGGCCCACAATGAGCAGTTCTTC. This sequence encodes CASSSIPTGQAHNEQFF.

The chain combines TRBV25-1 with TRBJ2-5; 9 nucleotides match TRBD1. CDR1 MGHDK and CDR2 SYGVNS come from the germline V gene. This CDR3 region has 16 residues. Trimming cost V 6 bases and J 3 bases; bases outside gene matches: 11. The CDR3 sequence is CASSPGQGLVKETQYF. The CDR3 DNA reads TGTGCCAGCAGCCCGGGACAGGGTTTGGTTAAAGAGACCCAGTACTTC.

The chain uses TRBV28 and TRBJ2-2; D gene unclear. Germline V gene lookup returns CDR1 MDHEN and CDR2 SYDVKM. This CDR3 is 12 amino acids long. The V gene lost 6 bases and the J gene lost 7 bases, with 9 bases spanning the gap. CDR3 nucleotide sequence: TGTGCCAGCAGACACACGAGCGGGGAGCTGTTTTTT. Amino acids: CASRHTSGELFF. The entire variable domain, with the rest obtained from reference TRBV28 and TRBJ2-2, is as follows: DVKVTQSSRYLVKRTGEKVFLECVQDMDHENMFWYRQDPGLGLRLIYFSYDVKMKEKGDIPEGYSVSREKKERFSLILESASTNQTSMYLCASRHTSGELFFGEGSRLTVL.

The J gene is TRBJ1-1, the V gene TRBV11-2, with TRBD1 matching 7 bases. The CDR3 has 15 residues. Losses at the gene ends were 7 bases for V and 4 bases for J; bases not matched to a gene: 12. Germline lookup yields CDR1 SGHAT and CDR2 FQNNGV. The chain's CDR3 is CASKGMGGGVTEAFF. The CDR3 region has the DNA TGTGCCAGCAAGGGGATGGGAGGGGGCGTCACTGAAGCTTTCTTT.

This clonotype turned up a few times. The CDR3 reads CASSPFLRAGELFF. In DNA, the CDR3 is TGTGCCAGCAGCCCATTTTTGAGGGCCGGGGAGCTGTTTTTT. V and J are TRBV9 and TRBJ2-2; tentatively, D is TRBD2 (5 bases). Germline CDR1 SGDLS, CDR2 YYNGEE. V lost 4 bases to trimming and J lost 6 bases, with 13 bases between them. This CDR3 has 14 residues.

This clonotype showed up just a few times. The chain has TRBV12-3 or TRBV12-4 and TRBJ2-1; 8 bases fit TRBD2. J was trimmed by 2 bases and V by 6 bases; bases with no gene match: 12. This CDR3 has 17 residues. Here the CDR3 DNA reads TGTGCCAGCAGGACAAGCCGGGGGGGCCGCACCTACAATGAGCAGTTCTTC. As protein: CASRTSRGGRTYNEQFF.

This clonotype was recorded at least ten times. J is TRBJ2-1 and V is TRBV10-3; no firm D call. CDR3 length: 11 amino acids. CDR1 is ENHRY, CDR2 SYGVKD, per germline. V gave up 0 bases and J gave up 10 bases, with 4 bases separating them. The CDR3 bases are TGTGCCATCAGTGAGTCCGAGGAGCAGTTCTTC. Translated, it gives CAISESEEQFF.

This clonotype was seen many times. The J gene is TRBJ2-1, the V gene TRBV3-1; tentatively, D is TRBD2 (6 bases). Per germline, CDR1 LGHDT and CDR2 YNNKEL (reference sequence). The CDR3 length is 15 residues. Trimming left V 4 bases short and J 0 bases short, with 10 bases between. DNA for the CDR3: TGTGCCAGCAGCCCAGGAGGGCCCTCCTACAATGAGCAGTTCTTC. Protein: CASSPGGPSYNEQFF.

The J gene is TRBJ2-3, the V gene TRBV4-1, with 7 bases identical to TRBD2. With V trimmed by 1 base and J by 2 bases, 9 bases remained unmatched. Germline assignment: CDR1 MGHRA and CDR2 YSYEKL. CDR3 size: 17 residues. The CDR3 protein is CASSQVSLAVFTDTQYF. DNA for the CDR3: TGCGCCAGCAGCCAAGTCAGTCTAGCGGTATTCACAGATACGCAGTATTTT.

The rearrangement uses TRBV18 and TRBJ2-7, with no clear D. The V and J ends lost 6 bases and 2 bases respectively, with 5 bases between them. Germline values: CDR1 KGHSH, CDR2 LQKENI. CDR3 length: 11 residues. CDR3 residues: CASSNTYEQYV. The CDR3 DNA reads TGTGCCAGCTCCAACACCTACGAGCAGTACGTC.

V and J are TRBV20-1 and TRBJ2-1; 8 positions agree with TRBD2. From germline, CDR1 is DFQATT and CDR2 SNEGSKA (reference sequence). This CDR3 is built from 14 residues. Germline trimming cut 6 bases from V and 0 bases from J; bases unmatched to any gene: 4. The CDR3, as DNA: TGCAGTGCCCCTCTAGCGGGCTCCTACAATGAGCAGTTCTTC. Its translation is CSAPLAGSYNEQFF.

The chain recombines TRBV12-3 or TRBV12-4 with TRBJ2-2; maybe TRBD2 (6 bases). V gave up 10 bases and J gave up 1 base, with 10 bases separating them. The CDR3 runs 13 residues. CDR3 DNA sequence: TGTGCCACGGGACTCCAGAACACCGGGGAGCTGTTTTTT. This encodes CATGLQNTGELFF.